The clone carrying this T cell receptor beta chain showed up just a few times. Its antigen is undetermined. Germline values: CDR1 MGHRA, CDR2 YSYEKL. The CDR3 loop spans 16 amino acids. Between the trimmed V and J ends, which lost 7 bases and 2 bases, there was a span of 18 bases. The data originate from a study of beta chain features in type 1 diabetes. The authors reverse transcribed all of the isolated RNA, so sequencing captured expressed TCRB transcripts. Using immunoSEQ multiplex PCR, the repertoire was profiled, and TCRdb retains in-frame clones only, with some absent. The sample consists of about 660,000 clones, around 15% of them appearing once. About 110 mL of blood, on average, came from one heparinised draw per donor. Study-wide results and limits: Type 1 diabetes patients showed a moderate but significant shortening of TCRB CDR3s in all four CD4+ subsets. A potential PCR bias toward shorter templates would be equal in patient and control samples.

The sample comprised naive CD4+ T cells from blood. This TCR was recovered from a man between 18 and 29 years old with type 1 diabetes. The rearrangement joins TRBV4-1 to TRBJ2-1, with D possibly being TRBD2 (6 bases). This chain's CDR3 is CASTLTIAETYNEQFF. Here the CDR3 DNA reads TGCGCCAGCACTCTGACTATAGCGGAGACCTACAATGAGCAGTTCTTC.